A selection of T cell receptor beta chains follows, all from one sample in a study of early T cells in non-severe SARS-CoV-2 infection. TCRdb ran MiXCR on the 5' RACE reads and lists one entry per CDR3 protein. The profile covers more than 25,000 distinct CDR3 sequences, with roughly 5.6% appearing a single time and 4.5% taken by the ten largest. What was sequenced was whole blood. The receptors derive from an adult who was a healthcare worker with PCR-confirmed SARS-CoV-2 infection or an uninfected control (not recorded which). The CDR3 runs from the conserved cysteine through the conserved F or W. A D gene is named only where the DNA matches it firmly. Not every row has a clone size; where given, it reads once, few, many or a size class.

clone size	V gene	D gene	J gene	CDR3 DNA	CDR3 protein
few	TRBV6-5	.	TRBJ2-7	TGTGCCAGCAGTTACTCGGGTCAGGGGCCCTCCTACGAGCAGTACTTC	CASSYSGQGPSYEQYF
few	TRBV2	.	TRBJ2-7	TGTGCCAGCAGTCTAACAGTGAGCTCCTACGAGCAGTACTTC	CASSLTVSSYEQYF
many	TRBV6-5	TRBD2	TRBJ2-1	TGTGCCAGCAGCAAAAGACTTGGGACTAGGAATGAGCAGTTCTTC	CASSKRLGTRNEQFF
many	TRBV7-2	.	TRBJ2-3	TGTGCCAGCAGCTTAGCGCTTCACGCGGGAAATACGCAGTATTTT	CASSLALHAGNTQYF
.	TRBV10-3	.	TRBJ2-7	TGTGCCATCAGTGTGTTGGACAGAAGTCGGGAGCAGTACTTC	CAISVLDRSREQYF
many	TRBV5-1	.	TRBJ2-1	TGCGCCAGCAGGCTTACGAGCTCCTACAATGAGCAGTTCTTC	CASRLTSSYNEQFF
many	TRBV27	TRBD1	TRBJ1-5	TGTGCCAGCAGTTTGAACAGGGGCCAAAATCAGCCCCAGCATTTT	CASSLNRGQNQPQHF
many	TRBV5-6	.	TRBJ2-3	TGTGCCAGCAGCTTTTATCTTGTGACAGCTGCAGGCACAGATACGCAGTATTTT	CASSFYLVTAAGTDTQYF
many	TRBV19	TRBD1	TRBJ1-2	TGTGCCAGTAGACTCCGGGACAGCGCTAACTATGGCTACACCTTC	CASRLRDSANYGYTF
.	TRBV28	.	TRBJ2-7	TGTGCCAGCAGCAAAGGCGACTTATCCTACGAGCAGTACTTC	CASSKGDLSYEQYF
many	TRBV5-1	.	TRBJ2-3	TGCGCCAGCAGCTTGAACGGTGGCGGCACAGATACGCAGTATTTT	CASSLNGGGTDTQYF
many	TRBV28	TRBD2	TRBJ2-1	TGTGCCAGCAGGGGACTAGCGACCTACAATGAGCAGTTCTTC	CASRGLATYNEQFF
many	TRBV6-2/TRBV6-3	TRBD2	TRBJ2-2	TGTGCCAGCATAGGACTAGCGATTCTCACCGGGGAGCTGTTTTTT	CASIGLAILTGELFF
many	TRBV2	.	TRBJ1-1	TGTGCCAGCAGTGGGGTAGGGAACACTGAAGCTTTCTTT	CASSGVGNTEAFF
many	TRBV20-1	.	TRBJ1-1	TGCAGTGCGAGAAGAGGGGGGGTGAACACTGAAGCTTTCTTT	CSARRGGVNTEAFF
many	TRBV6-5	.	TRBJ2-1	TGTGCCGCCGGAGTTTCCCCTTACAATGAGCAGTTCTTC	CAAGVSPYNEQFF